This entry concerns a single T cell receptor (beta chain). Per germline, CDR1 SGHDN and CDR2 FVKESK. J lost 5 bases, V lost 9 bases, and 8 bases had no gene match. This CDR3 contains 13 residues. These data are taken from a study of blood T cell repertoires in COVID-19. For the study at large: The United States, Italy and Spain provided the acute and convalescent COVID-19 samples.

In the authors' methods: How many nucleated cells were present was estimated from reference gene primer amplification. Repertoires were generated with immunoSEQ multiplex PCR, while TCRdb's copy carries only in-frame clones and drops some. D and trimming come from the DNA, and the V and J calls and clone size come from that table. Of 150,000 to 200,000 clones in the sample, roughly 78% were seen once. Material: peripheral blood. The clonotype comes from a woman of 80 years or more with active or convalescent COVID-19. The chain is built from TRBV14 and TRBJ1-1; 8 nucleotides agree with TRBD1. DNA of the CDR3: TGTGCCAGTTCCCGGACAGGGACAACTGAAGCTTTCTTT. It translates to CASSRTGTTEAFF.